This TCR beta chain originates from a study of cytomegalovirus exposure and HLA in healthy donors. About the research overall: The same platform was used for the 120 validation repertoires and the roughly 700 first-cohort repertoires, a later analysis reported. Study outcomes and limitations: The TCR clusters that emerged in the first cohort tended, a later analysis found, to co-occur in the approximately 130 validation repertoires. Diagnosis of cytomegalovirus status made by the classifier reportedly showed high specificity and sensitivity.

CDR1 is MDHEN, CDR2 SYDVKM, per germline. The V and J ends lost 4 bases and 8 bases respectively, with 17 bases between them. The CDR3 runs 14 residues. Among the 110 or so subjects of the validation cohort, separate from the roughly 650-subject first cohort, were the donors. Details on this clone: Its antigen remains unknown.

Data came from immunoSEQ multiplex PCR; TCRdb stores just in-frame clones and leaves some out. The sample contains approximately 100,000 clones, roughly nine tenths of which appear only once. The rearrangement uses TRBV28 and TRBJ1-2, with D uncertain. This TCR was sampled from a woman younger than 45 in good health and CMV-seronegative. Sequenced sample: PBMCs. The CDR3 bases are TGTGCCAGCAGTTCCCCCGGGTTCCTGCTGGGCTACACCTTC. The encoded protein is CASSSPGFLLGYTF.